The 27 T cell receptor beta chains reported below all come from one sample, sequenced in a study of cytomegalovirus exposure and HLA in healthy donors. Vbeta (60) and Jbeta (13) primers were used in the PCR. Assay used: immunoSEQ multiplex PCR; TCRdb lists only in-frame clones, some missing. The sample records about 160,000 clones, around three quarters being singletons. Material: PBMCs. These receptors were taken from a man aged 30 to 39 in good health and CMV-seropositive.

This clone came up a few times. This chain links TRBV29-1 with TRBJ2-3; D might be TRBD1 (6 bases). Trimming pared 7 bases from V and 4 bases from J, leaving 24 bases between. CDR3 length equals 16 residues. Germline CDR1 is SQVTM and CDR2 is ANQGSEA. CDR3 nucleotide sequence: TGCAGCGCTGGACGAGGGGGATCTAGCTATTCAGATACGCAGTATTTT. Its protein is CSAGRGGSSYSDTQYF.

The J gene is TRBJ2-3, the V gene TRBV7-3; TRBD2 aligns across 7 bases. The germline V gene has CDR1 SGHTA and CDR2 FQGTGA. Unmatched junction bases numbered 5, after V lost 3 bases and J lost 2 bases. There are 15 residues in the CDR3. The CDR3 DNA follows: TGTGCCAGCAGCTTGACTAGCACTTCCACAGATACGCAGTATTTT. Its translation: CASSLTSTSTDTQYF.

CDR3 residues: CASSRDSGISYEQYF. The CDR3 nucleotides are TGTGCCAGCAGCAGGGACAGCGGCATCTCCTACGAGCAGTACTTC. The chain joins TRBV7-6 to TRBJ2-7; 7 positions agree with TRBD1. Unmatched junction bases numbered 7, after V lost 5 bases and J lost 0 bases. The CDR3 has 15 amino acids. Germline V gene lookup returns CDR1 SGHVS and CDR2 FNYEAQ. The full variable domain, rest sourced from reference TRBV7-6 and TRBJ2-7, is GAGVSQSPRYKVTKRGQDVALRCDPISGHVSLYWYRQALGQGPEFLTYFNYEAQQDKSGLPNDRFSAERPEGSISTLTIQRTEQRDSAMYRCASSRDSGISYEQYFGPGTRLTVT.

The rearrangement links TRBV25-1 to TRBJ2-1; D not resolved. The CDR3 length is 14 residues. V was trimmed by 1 base and J by 5 bases, leaving 9 bases between them. The germline CDR1 and CDR2 sequences are MGHDK and SYGVNS. Here the CDR3 DNA reads TGTGCCAGCAGTGAATCGGTCTTAGACAATGAGCAGTTCTTC. This encodes CASSESVLDNEQFF.

The gene calls are TRBV7-9 and TRBJ2-6; possibly TRBD1 for D (5 bases). Trimming left V 8 bases short and J 4 bases short, with 12 bases between. The CDR3 has 14 residues. Germline V CDR1 and CDR2: SEHNR, FQNEAQ (reference sequence). This chain's CDR3 is CASGTQGGANVLTF. The DNA for the CDR3 is TGTGCCAGCGGAACCCAGGGAGGGGCCAACGTCCTGACTTTC.

The CDR3 region has the DNA TGTGCCAGCAGCCCCAGCGGGGGGCCCTACGAGCAGTACTTC. Translated, it gives CASSPSGGPYEQYF. The chain has TRBV7-8 and TRBJ2-7; 9 bases align to TRBD2. CDR3 length: 14 amino acids. The ends lost 5 bases at V and 2 bases at J; junction bases unmatched: 4. CDR1 and CDR2 from the germline V gene are SGHVS and FQNEAQ.

As for this clone: This sample also contains other DNA sequences that code for the same CDR3. The J gene is TRBJ2-2, the V gene TRBV14; the D gene is possibly TRBD2 (5 bases). Per the germline V gene, CDR1 is SGHDN and CDR2 is FVKESK. CDR3 length: 14 amino acids. Trimming shortened V by 0 bases and J by 4 bases, and 6 bases separated the two germline ends. The CDR3 nucleotides are TGTGCCAGCAGCCAAGATCGGGGCACCGGGGAGCTGTTTTTT. Translated, it gives CASSQDRGTGELFF. Combining the CDR3 with reference TRBV14 and TRBJ2-2 gives the whole variable domain EAGVTQFPSHSVIEKGQTVTLRCDPISGHDNLYWYRRVMGKEIKFLLHFVKESKQDESGMPNNRFLAERTGGTYSTLKVQPAELEDSGVYFCASSQDRGTGELFFGEGSRLTVL.

This clone was counted only a few times. This chain joins TRBV5-1 and TRBJ2-1; maybe TRBD1 (6 bases). This CDR3 is 14 amino acids long. CDR1 and CDR2 (germline): SGHRS, YFSETQ. V was pared by 4 bases and J by 6 bases, with 14 bases between. This chain's CDR3 is CASSTWDKANEQFF. In nucleotides, the CDR3 is TGCGCCAGCAGCACCTGGGACAAAGCCAATGAGCAGTTCTTC.

The chain combines TRBV6-1 with TRBJ1-2, with 7 bases lining up with TRBD1. The CDR3 is 14 residues long. Trimming took 4 bases from V and 4 from J; bases not matched to a gene: 6. Germline CDR1 and CDR2: MNHNS and SASEGT. The CDR3 protein is CASSVGTASYGYTF. The DNA for the CDR3 is TGTGCCAGCAGTGTCGGGACAGCATCCTATGGCTACACCTTC.

This rearrangement joins TRBV30 to TRBJ2-7; a possible D gene is TRBD1 (6 bases). This CDR3 is built from 13 residues. Germline V gene data show CDR1 as GTSNPN and CDR2 as SVGIG (reference sequence). The CDR3 nucleotides read TGTGGTTTAACTCCGGGACATACCTACGAGCAGTACTTC. This gives the protein CGLTPGHTYEQYF.

The gene calls are TRBV9 and TRBJ2-1, with 8 bases identical to TRBD1. Germline V lookup: CDR1 SGDLS, CDR2 YYNGEE. Trimming removed 0 bases from V and 7 bases from J; junction bases left unmatched: 9. The CDR3 sequence is 16 residues long. CDR3 in DNA: TGTGCCAGCAGCGTAGAATCGCGGCAGGGGGCAAATGAGCAGTTCTTC. Translated, it gives CASSVESRQGANEQFF.

V and J are TRBV6-6 and TRBJ2-5, with D tentatively TRBD1 (7 bases). The germline gives CDR1 MNHNY, CDR2 SVGAGI (reference sequence). This CDR3 region has 14 residues. V shed 7 bases and J shed 2 bases, with 14 bases lying between them. As DNA, the CDR3 is TGTGCCAGCATCGACAGGGCGGGACAAGAGACCCAGTACTTC. Translation: CASIDRAGQETQYF.

The chain couples TRBV10-3 to TRBJ1-4, with TRBD1 identical over 7 bases. This CDR3 is 12 amino acids long. With 5 bases clipped from V and 6 bases from J, the junction kept 0 bases outside the gene matches. CDR1 is ENHRY, CDR2 SYGVKD, per germline. The CDR3 spells CAISTGDEKLFF. The CDR3, as DNA: TGTGCCATCAGTACAGGGGATGAAAAACTGTTTTTT.

The chain joins TRBV11-2 to TRBJ1-4; tentatively, D is TRBD1 (6 bases). This CDR3 comprises 16 residues. The V gene lost 5 bases and the J gene lost 0 bases, with 13 bases spanning the gap. Germline-derived CDR1 and CDR2 are SGHAT and FQNNGV. The CDR3 loop reads CASSPRTAATNEKLFF. The CDR3 DNA follows: TGTGCCAGCAGCCCTCGGACAGCCGCAACTAATGAAAAACTGTTTTTT.

The V and J genes are TRBV4-3 and TRBJ2-3; 12 nucleotides line up with TRBD2. The CDR3 contains 17 residues. Trimming at V came to 2 bases and at J to 4 bases, leaving 7 bases not matched to a gene. The germline CDR1 and CDR2 sequences are LGHNA and YSLEER. CDR3 loop: CASSQSASGGAADTQYF. CDR3 nucleotides: TGCGCCAGCAGCCAATCAGCTAGCGGGGGGGCCGCAGATACGCAGTATTTT.

This clone came up once. This chain uses TRBV7-3 with TRBJ1-1; maybe TRBD1 (5 bases). V lost 3 bases and J lost 4, with 9 bases in between. The V gene's germline CDR1 is SGHTA and CDR2 FQGTGA. The CDR3 extends over 13 amino acids. As DNA, the CDR3 is TGTGCCAGCAGCTTCGGCGGGGGCACTGAAGCTTTCTTT. This codes for CASSFGGGTEAFF.

V gene TRBV9 combines with J gene TRBJ1-1; D is ambiguous. The CDR3 extends over 13 amino acids. CDR1 is SGDLS, CDR2 YYNGEE, per germline. V lost 7 bases, J lost 1 base, and 11 bases lay in between. Here the CDR3 reads CASGRAGNTEAFF. CDR3 DNA: TGTGCCAGCGGACGGGCGGGGAACACTGAAGCTTTCTTT.

This clone was detected only a few times. The chain has TRBV10-3 and TRBJ2-5, with a weak D call TRBD1 (6 bases). Germline assignment: CDR1 ENHRY and CDR2 SYGVKD. CDR3 size: 14 residues. The germline V and J ends were trimmed by 0 bases and 7 bases, with 12 bases remaining between them. DNA for the CDR3: TGTGCCATCAGTGAGTCGGAAAGGGGGACGACCCAGTACTTC. Translating gives CAISESERGTTQYF.

V usage is TRBV7-2 and J usage is TRBJ1-1, with 9 bases lining up with TRBD1. Germline CDR1 is SGHTA and CDR2 is FQGNSA. The CDR3 contains 13 residues. The V segment lost 7 bases and the J segment 6 bases; nucleotides outside the gene matches: 6. DNA of the CDR3: TGTGCCAGCAACCAAAGGACAGGGGCTGAAGCTTTCTTT. Protein: CASNQRTGAEAFF. Filled out from reference TRBV7-2 and TRBJ1-1, the complete variable domain reads GAGVSQSPSNKVTEKGKDVELRCDPISGHTALYWYRQSLGQGLEFLIYFQGNSAPDKSGLPSDRFSAERTGGSVSTLTIQRTQQEDSAVYLCASNQRTGAEAFFGQGTRLTVV.

This chain links TRBV30 with TRBJ1-4; tentatively, D is TRBD1 (5 bases). V was trimmed by 2 bases and J by 8 bases, leaving 15 bases between them. This CDR3 is 14 amino acids long. Germline V gives CDR1 GTSNPN, CDR2 SVGIG (reference sequence). The DNA for the CDR3 is TGTGCCTGGAGTCCTCTTTCGGGGGGGGAAAAACTGTTTTTT. Translating it yields CAWSPLSGGEKLFF.

J is TRBJ1-2 and V is TRBV11-2, with a weak D call TRBD1 (5 bases). Germline V gives CDR1 SGHAT, CDR2 FQNNGV. The CDR3 runs to 16 residues. V gave up 0 bases and J gave up 0 bases, with 11 bases separating them. The CDR3 nucleotides are TGTGCCAGCAGCTTAGAAGCAGGGAATACTAACTATGGCTACACCTTC. It specifies CASSLEAGNTNYGYTF.

V gene TRBV6-5 combines with J gene TRBJ2-5; 7 bases map to TRBD2. Looked up from germline, CDR1 is MNHEY and CDR2 is SVGAGI. The CDR3 contains 15 residues. V lost 2 bases, J lost 5 bases, and 8 bases stayed unmatched. The CDR3 protein is CASSYSSGRGETQYF. The CDR3 DNA sequence: TGTGCCAGCAGTTACAGTTCAGGGAGGGGCGAGACCCAGTACTTC.

This clone was counted between two and nine times. V is TRBV29-1 and J is TRBJ2-3, with 8 bases matching TRBD2. CDR3 length: 15 residues. V trimming: 5 bases; J trimming: 0 bases; junction bases outside the gene matches: 7. Germline V CDR1 and CDR2: SQVTM, ANQGSEA. CDR3 protein: CSVPRTSSSTDTQYF. The CDR3 DNA reads as TGCAGCGTTCCTAGGACTAGCTCTAGCACAGATACGCAGTATTTT.

The V gene is TRBV21-1, the J gene TRBJ2-2; the table's D call, TRBD1, has no DNA check behind it. TRBV21-1 is reported as a pseudogene. The CDR3 consists of 22 residues. The CDR3 nucleotides are TGTGCCAGCAGCAAAACAAGGACCGGGACAGGGCCAACAGGGCCGAACACCGGGGAGCTGTTTTTT. It specifies CASSKTRTGTGPTGPNTGELFF.

The chain recombines TRBV5-1 with TRBJ1-5; TRBD1 agrees at 8 bases. The J segment lost 4 bases and the V segment lost 5 bases, leaving 8 bases of the junction unmatched. The CDR3 has 15 residues. Germline V lookup: CDR1 SGHRS, CDR2 YFSETQ. The CDR3 DNA is TGCGCCAGCAGGCTAGACAGGGGATTAAATCAGCCCCAGCATTTT. This sequence encodes CASRLDRGLNQPQHF.

V gene TRBV6-1 combines with J gene TRBJ1-2; TRBD1 matches 12 bases. V shed 3 bases, J shed 8 bases, and the junction held 10 bases outside the gene matches. Germline V gene lookup returns CDR1 MNHNS and CDR2 SASEGT. CDR3 size: 16 residues. The CDR3 region is CASSDSPGQGAEGYTF. The CDR3 nucleotides read TGTGCCAGCAGTGATAGCCCGGGACAGGGGGCTGAAGGCTACACCTTC.

The chain couples TRBV6-4 to TRBJ1-5; 8 bases fit TRBD1. Germline-derived CDR1 and CDR2 are MRHNA and SNTAGT. V was pared by 5 bases and J by 7 bases, with 4 bases of the junction left unmatched. The CDR3 covers 13 residues. CDR3 sequence (DNA): TGTGCCAGCAGTTCACAGGGGGGCCAGCCCCAGCATTTT. It yields the protein CASSSQGGQPQHF.